Shown below are 20 T cell receptor beta chains from a single sample sequenced in a study of pediatric ulcerative colitis. Produced via immunoSEQ multiplex PCR; TCRdb's table is partial and in-frame only. The sample contains 35,000 to 45,000 clones, roughly 80% of which appear only once. The specimen was blood. The source of these receptors is a girl aged 10 to 17 with moderate ulcerative colitis.

CDR3 nucleotides: TGTGCCAGAAGCTTGTCAACAGATACGCAGTATTTT. This encodes CARSLSTDTQYF. The rearrangement uses TRBV5-3 and TRBJ2-3; D not resolved. TRBV5-3 is sorted into the ORF group, with uncertain function. V was trimmed by 1 base and J by 3 bases, leaving 3 bases between them. The CDR3 spans 12 residues.

The chain carries TRBV18 and TRBJ2-4, with 7 bases that match TRBD2. The CDR3 length is 17 residues. Germline values: CDR1 KGHSH, CDR2 LQKENI. Trimming cost V 0 bases and J 4 bases; bases outside gene matches: 9. The CDR3 DNA reads TGTGCCAGCTCACCACCGATATCTAGCGGAAATAAAAACATTCAGTACTTC. It is translated as CASSPPISSGNKNIQYF.

This clone has just one count. This chain uses TRBV5-1 with TRBJ1-2; no definite D call. CDR3 length equals 13 residues. Germline-derived CDR1 and CDR2 are SGHRS and YFSETQ. Trimming cost V 0 bases and J 5 bases, with 8 bases left between them. CDR3 coding DNA: TGCGCCAGCAGCTTGGAACCGGTTTATGGCTACACCTTC. Protein: CASSLEPVYGYTF.

This clone was seen a few times. V is TRBV6-4 and J is TRBJ1-1; D might be TRBD1 (6 bases). Trimming cost V 6 bases and J 2 bases, with 13 bases left between them. The CDR3 totals 14 residues. Germline values: CDR1 MRHNA, CDR2 SNTAGT. CDR3 protein: CASRVQGGNTEAFF. CDR3 nucleotide sequence: TGTGCCAGCAGAGTACAGGGAGGTAACACTGAAGCTTTCTTT.

J is TRBJ2-1 and V is TRBV2; 7 bases are shared with TRBD2. Germline CDR1 SNHLY, CDR2 FYNNEI. The CDR3 has 13 amino acids. Germline trimming cut 6 bases from V and 14 bases from J; bases unmatched to any gene: 13. The CDR3 DNA reads as TGTGCCAGCAGAGGTAGGGACTACCGCGCGGAGTTCTTC. It yields the protein CASRGRDYRAEFF.

By proportion, this clone is medium-sized. The CDR3 nucleotides read TGTGCCAGCAGCTTAGCCGGACGGGAATGGGGCCGGGATGAGCAGTTCTTC. This translates into CASSLAGREWGRDEQFF. The V call is TRBV7-9, the J call TRBJ2-1; D may correspond to TRBD1 or TRBD2 (5 bases each). V lost 0 bases and J 8 bases, leaving 20 bases between the germline ends. Germline values: CDR1 SEHNR, CDR2 FQNEAQ (reference sequence). CDR3 length: 17 amino acids.

This clone has only one observation. This CDR3 is CASSRQGRDEKLFF. In DNA, the CDR3 is TGTGCCAGCAGTCGACAGGGAAGGGATGAAAAACTGTTTTTT. This chain uses TRBV6-5 with TRBJ1-4, with TRBD1 matching over 7 bases. Germline-derived CDR1 and CDR2 are MNHEY and SVGAGI. With 5 bases clipped from V and 6 bases from J, the junction kept 6 bases outside the gene matches. The CDR3 consists of 14 residues.

The chain recombines TRBV7-6 with TRBJ2-1; 8 positions match TRBD2. After removal of 4 bases from V and 4 bases from J, the junction contained 6 bases not matched to a gene. The germline gives CDR1 SGHVS, CDR2 FNYEAQ. The CDR3 totals 15 residues. The CDR3 protein is CASSSTLAGYNEQFF. The CDR3, as DNA: TGTGCCAGCAGCTCCACCCTAGCGGGTTACAATGAGCAGTTCTTC.

V and J are TRBV6-4 and TRBJ1-1; maybe TRBD1 (5 bases). Trimming stripped 6 bases from V and 3 bases from J, with 8 bases between. The CDR3 covers 12 residues. Germline CDR1 MRHNA, CDR2 SNTAGT. CDR3 DNA sequence: TGTGCCAGCAGGGGGCAGTACACTGAAGCTTTCTTT. This codes for CASRGQYTEAFF.

V gene TRBV10-3 combines with J gene TRBJ1-4; no reliable D call. This CDR3 has 14 residues. Trimming cost V 3 bases and J 4 bases, with 9 bases left between them. Germline V gene sequence: CDR1 ENHRY, CDR2 SYGVKD. DNA of the CDR3: TGTGCCATCAGTGATAAACAGAGTAATGAAAAACTGTTTTTT. Translated: CAISDKQSNEKLFF.

The V gene is TRBV27, the J gene TRBJ2-2; 8 bases are shared with TRBD1. Trimming cost V 5 bases and J 0 bases; bases outside gene matches: 2. CDR3 size: 15 residues. Per the germline V gene, CDR1 is MNHEY and CDR2 is SMNVEV (reference sequence). The CDR3 is CASSAQGANTGELFF. Written as DNA, the CDR3 is TGTGCCAGCAGTGCACAGGGGGCGAACACCGGGGAGCTGTTTTTT.

The chain joins TRBV20-1 to TRBJ2-5; D might be TRBD1 (5 bases). The CDR3 is 11 amino acids. Trimming took 3 bases from V and 5 from J, leaving 7 bases between them. Germline V gives CDR1 DFQATT, CDR2 SNEGSKA (reference sequence). Here the CDR3 DNA reads TGCAGTGCTAGGGGGCAGGAGACCCAGTACTTC. Its translation is CSARGQETQYF.

The V call is TRBV2, the J call TRBJ2-3; TRBD2 agrees at 14 bases. The germline V gene encodes CDR1 SNHLY and CDR2 FYNNEI. The length of the CDR3 is 16 residues. The V and J ends lost 1 base and 4 bases, in that order; junction bases with no gene match: 1. CDR3 loop: CASSEGTSGGSDTQYF. Written as DNA, the CDR3 is TGTGCCAGCAGTGAAGGGACTAGCGGGGGGTCAGATACGCAGTATTTT.

The chain employs TRBV7-2 and TRBJ1-5; D not resolved. CDR1 and CDR2 from the germline V gene are SGHTA and FQGNSA. The germline V and J ends were trimmed by 1 base and 3 bases, with 10 bases remaining between them. The CDR3 contains 15 residues. The CDR3 here is CASSLVGGINQPQHF. For the CDR3, the DNA is TGTGCCAGCAGCTTAGTAGGAGGGATCAATCAGCCCCAGCATTTT. Drawing the rest from reference TRBV7-2 and TRBJ1-5, the complete variable domain is GAGVSQSPSNKVTEKGKDVELRCDPISGHTALYWYRQSLGQGLEFLIYFQGNSAPDKSGLPSDRFSAERTGGSVSTLTIQRTQQEDSAVYLCASSLVGGINQPQHFGDGTRLSIL.

The chain couples TRBV28 to TRBJ2-7; 10 nucleotides align to TRBD2. The CDR3 contains 15 residues. With 5 bases clipped from V and 6 bases from J, the junction kept 10 bases outside the gene matches. Germline loops: CDR1 MDHEN, CDR2 SYDVKM. The CDR3 loop is CASSPNLAGVGEQYF. In DNA form, the CDR3 reads TGTGCCAGCAGTCCGAACCTAGCGGGAGTGGGCGAGCAGTACTTC.

This clone was observed a handful of times. The gene calls are TRBV6-5 and TRBJ1-2, with 9 positions matching TRBD1. The CDR3 covers 13 residues. The V gene end was trimmed by 10 bases and the J gene end by 2 bases; junction bases not matched to a gene: 5. CDR1 MNHEY and CDR2 SVGAGI come from the germline V gene. The CDR3 region has the DNA TGTGCCACCAGACAGGGGGAAAACTATGGCTACACCTTC. As protein: CATRQGENYGYTF.

The chain recombines TRBV4-1 with TRBJ2-7; the match to TRBD1 covers 9 bases. The CDR3 is made up of 15 amino acids. The V and J ends lost 4 bases and 2 bases, in that order; junction bases with no gene match: 6. Germline lookup yields CDR1 MGHRA and CDR2 YSYEKL. The chain's CDR3 is CASSRGGQGTYEQYF. The DNA of the CDR3 is TGCGCCAGCAGCCGGGGGGGACAGGGAACCTACGAGCAGTACTTC.

V usage is TRBV29-1 and J usage is TRBJ1-1; D possibly corresponds to TRBD1 (6 bases). The V gene lost 7 bases and the J gene lost 7 bases, with 13 bases spanning the gap. This CDR3 is built from 11 residues. Germline CDR1 and CDR2: SQVTM and ANQGSEA. The CDR3 reads CSASGEFEAFF. In DNA form, the CDR3 reads TGCAGCGCGTCAGGGGAATTTGAAGCTTTCTTT. Full variable domain (rest looked up from reference TRBV29-1 and TRBJ1-1): SAVISQKPSRDICQRGTSLTIQCQVDSQVTMMFWYRQQPGQSLTLIATANQGSEATYESGFVIDKFPISRPNLTFSTLTVSNMSPEDSSIYLCSASGEFEAFFGQGTRLTVV.

The CDR3 loop is CASNPRRTLPYEQYF. DNA for the CDR3: TGTGCCAGCAACCCCCGCAGGACACTTCCCTACGAGCAGTACTTC. The V and J genes are TRBV2 and TRBJ2-7; maybe TRBD1 (5 bases). Looked up from germline, CDR1 is SNHLY and CDR2 is FYNNEI. The CDR3 is 15 residues long. V dropped 7 bases and J dropped 2 bases, with 18 bases sitting between them. The entire variable domain, with the rest obtained from reference TRBV2 and TRBJ2-7, is as follows: EPEVTQTPSHQVTQMGQEVILRCVPISNHLYFYWYRQILGQKVEFLVSFYNNEISEKSEIFDDQFSVERPDGSNFTLKIRSTKLEDSAMYFCASNPRRTLPYEQYFGPGTRLTVT.

The chain joins TRBV10-3 to TRBJ2-7; a possible D gene is TRBD1 (5 bases). Germline CDR1 is ENHRY and CDR2 is SYGVKD. The germline V and J ends were trimmed by 8 bases and 3 bases, with 17 bases remaining between them. This CDR3 contains 14 residues. Here the CDR3 reads CAIGAVGGDYEQYF. CDR3 in DNA: TGTGCCATCGGGGCAGTGGGTGGTGACTACGAGCAGTACTTC.